The rows below give T cell receptor beta chains drawn from one sample of a study of immune evolution from preneoplasia to lung adenocarcinoma. Sequencing used immunoSEQ multiplex PCR; TCRdb keeps in-frame clones, though not all of them. The sample shows about 5,100 clones, nearly 80% of them seen only once. Sequences were obtained from FFPE normal lung tissue adjacent to the tumor. All receptors derive from a person in their sixties with lung adenocarcinoma. Both conserved end residues are part of each CDR3. A D gene is named only where the DNA matches it firmly. Clone size is shown for a subset of rows, as once, few, many or a class of expanded clone.

j_gene: TRBJ2-3
v_gene: TRBV29-1
abundance: NA
d_gene: NA
len: 12
CDR3nt: TGCAGCGTTCAACAAGGATTAGATACGCAGTATTTT
CDR3aa: CSVQQGLDTQYF

j_gene: TRBJ1-1
v_gene: TRBV19
abundance: NA
d_gene: TRBD1
len: 14
CDR3nt: TGTGCCAGTAGGTGGACAGGGAGAAACACTGAAGCTTTCTTT
CDR3aa: CASRWTGRNTEAFF

j_gene: TRBJ2-7
v_gene: TRBV6-6
abundance: NA
d_gene: TRBD2
len: 14
CDR3nt: TGTGCCAGCAGCCAATCGGAGGGAGGGCACGAGCAGTACTTC
CDR3aa: CASSQSEGGHEQYF

j_gene: TRBJ2-5
v_gene: TRBV2
abundance: once
d_gene: NA
len: 15
CDR3nt: TGTGCCAGCAGTTCCGACGCGGGCTCCTCTGAGACCCAGTACTTC
CDR3aa: CASSSDAGSSETQYF

j_gene: TRBJ1-2
v_gene: TRBV11-1
abundance: NA
d_gene: NA
len: 14
CDR3nt: TGTGCCAGCAGCTCGACAACAGGGAGCTATGGCTACACCTTC
CDR3aa: CASSSTTGSYGYTF

j_gene: TRBJ2-5
v_gene: TRBV7-3
abundance: NA
d_gene: TRBD1
len: 14
CDR3nt: TGTGCCAGCAGCTTGACGGGACAGCAAGAGACCCAGTACTTC
CDR3aa: CASSLTGQQETQYF

j_gene: TRBJ2-5
v_gene: TRBV6-1
abundance: NA
d_gene: NA
len: 15
CDR3nt: TGTGCCAGCATGGGGGGAGGGGGTTATCAAGAGACCCAGTACTTC
CDR3aa: CASMGGGGYQETQYF

j_gene: TRBJ2-7
v_gene: TRBV13
abundance: NA
d_gene: TRBD2
len: 15
CDR3nt: TGTGCCAGCAGCCGCCGACTAGCGGGAGGCTACGAGCAGTACTTC
CDR3aa: CASSRRLAGGYEQYF

j_gene: TRBJ1-5
v_gene: TRBV4-1
abundance: few
d_gene: NA
len: 14
CDR3nt: TGCGCCAGCAGTTATGGGACTGTCAATCAGCCCCAGCATTTT
CDR3aa: CASSYGTVNQPQHF

j_gene: TRBJ2-7
v_gene: TRBV18
abundance: NA
d_gene: TRBD1
len: 14
CDR3nt: TGTGCCAGCTCACGACGACAGGGAGAGGACGAGCAGTACTTC
CDR3aa: CASSRRQGEDEQYF

j_gene: TRBJ2-1
v_gene: TRBV11-3
abundance: NA
d_gene: TRBD2
len: 15
CDR3nt: TGTGCCAGCAGCTATACTAGCGGGAGCTTGAATGAGCAGTTCTTC
CDR3aa: CASSYTSGSLNEQFF

j_gene: TRBJ2-3
v_gene: TRBV28
abundance: few
d_gene: NA
len: 23
CDR3nt: TGTGCCAGCAGCCCGAGACCAGGGGGCGCCGGGCTAGCGGCCCATTCTAGCACAGATACGCAGTATTTT
CDR3aa: CASSPRPGGAGLAAHSSTDTQYF

j_gene: TRBJ1-1
v_gene: TRBV9
abundance: few
d_gene: TRBD1
len: 15
CDR3nt: TGTGCCAGCAGCGGCGGACAGGGGAAGTTCACTGAAGCTTTCTTT
CDR3aa: CASSGGQGKFTEAFF

j_gene: TRBJ1-2
v_gene: TRBV30
abundance: NA
d_gene: NA
len: 12
CDR3nt: TGTGCCTGGGCGCCCACGGCCGGTGGCTACACCTTC
CDR3aa: CAWAPTAGGYTF

j_gene: TRBJ2-3
v_gene: TRBV2
abundance: NA
d_gene: TRBD1
len: 13
CDR3nt: TGTGCCAGCAGTGAAGAGGGGGCGGATACGCAGTATTTT
CDR3aa: CASSEEGADTQYF

j_gene: TRBJ2-7
v_gene: TRBV2
abundance: NA
d_gene: NA
len: 12
CDR3nt: TGTGCCAGCAATGGGGAAACCTACGAGCAGTACTTC
CDR3aa: CASNGETYEQYF

j_gene: TRBJ2-3
v_gene: TRBV5-1
abundance: NA
d_gene: NA
len: 14
CDR3nt: TGCGCCAGCAGCACGACATCTAGCACAGATACGCAGTATTTT
CDR3aa: CASSTTSSTDTQYF

j_gene: TRBJ1-1
v_gene: TRBV6-5
abundance: NA
d_gene: NA
len: 15
CDR3nt: TGTGCCAGCAGCCTTAAGACCCGAGGAGTCACTGAAGCTTTCTTT
CDR3aa: CASSLKTRGVTEAFF

j_gene: TRBJ2-1
v_gene: TRBV28
abundance: NA
d_gene: TRBD2
len: 16
CDR3nt: TGTGCCAGCAGTCCTCCGGGACTAGCGGGAGGGCTCAAGGGATTCTTC
CDR3aa: CASSPPGLAGGLKGFF

j_gene: TRBJ1-1
v_gene: TRBV28
abundance: few
d_gene: TRBD1
len: 16
CDR3nt: TGTGCCAGCACTTACCTCCCGGGACAGCTGAACCCTGAAGCTTTCTTT
CDR3aa: CASTYLPGQLNPEAFF

j_gene: TRBJ2-3
v_gene: TRBV18
abundance: NA
d_gene: TRBD2
len: 16
CDR3nt: TGTGCCAGCTCACCAACCAGCGGGAGTAGCACAGATACGCAGTATTTT
CDR3aa: CASSPTSGSSTDTQYF